One T cell receptor (beta chain) is described in this entry. Germline-derived CDR1 and CDR2 are LNHDA and SQIVND (reference sequence). The CDR3 consists of 17 residues. V lost 1 base to trimming and J lost 7 bases, with 20 bases between them. The source of the sample is a study of blood T cell repertoires in COVID-19. The wider study: Whether acute or convalescent, the COVID-19 samples came from the United States, Italy and Spain.

Produced via immunoSEQ multiplex PCR; TCRdb's table is partial and in-frame only. In the table there are about 99,000 clones, 84% of which are singletons. Sequenced sample: peripheral blood. This sequence joins TRBV19 and TRBJ2-4; D is perhaps TRBD1 (8 bases). The sequence derives from a man aged 55 to 70 with acute or convalescent COVID-19. CDR3 amino acids: CASSIVLGQGAGNIQYF. The CDR3, as DNA: TGTGCCAGTAGTATAGTACTTGGACAGGGAGCGGGGAACATTCAGTACTTC.